Sequencing of this T cell receptor (beta chain) was carried out in a study of blood T cell repertoires in COVID-19. The wider study: Sites in the United States, Italy and Spain provided acute and convalescent COVID-19 samples.

The data were produced by immunoSEQ multiplex PCR, yet TCRdb's version contains in-frame clones alone and is incomplete. Of about 200,000 clones in the sample, under 90% were seen once. The TCR was taken from a man in his fifties or sixties who had recovered from COVID-19. The sequenced material came from peripheral blood.

This CDR3 reads CASGRGTEAFF. CDR3 coding DNA: TGTGCTAGTGGAAGGGGCACTGAAGCTTTCTTT. The chain has TRBV12-5 and TRBJ1-1; D possibly corresponds to TRBD1 (5 bases). Germline assignment: CDR1 LGHNT and CDR2 FRNRAP. Trimming pared 6 bases from V and 4 bases from J, leaving 6 bases between. This CDR3 contains 11 residues.